The 16 T cell receptor beta chains presented below share a single source sample, sequenced in a study of blood T cells in healthy people across ages. The authors ran a second PCR of roughly 6 to 12 cycles using a sample-barcoded 5' primer and a J-beta primer mix. MiXCR, applied by TCRdb to the 5' RACE reads, yields one record per CDR3 protein. The repertoire holds roughly 1,300,000 distinct CDR3 sequences, with around 55% as singletons. Source material: blood. The receptors originated from a man aged 18 to 30 in good health.

V gene TRBV29-1 combines with J gene TRBJ2-7; no clear D. The germline V gene encodes CDR1 SQVTM and CDR2 ANQGSEA. V was pared by 7 bases and J by 7 bases, with 17 bases between. This CDR3 comprises 12 residues. CDR3 coding DNA: TGCAGCGCAGGTCGGCGAAACAATGAGCAGTACTTC. This codes for CSAGRRNNEQYF.

The sample holds a few counts of this clonotype. The chain recombines TRBV4-3 with TRBJ2-5; TRBD2 matches 8 bases. After removal of 0 bases from V and 5 bases from J, the junction contained 5 bases not matched to a gene. This CDR3 spans 15 amino acids. CDR1 LGHNA and CDR2 YSLEER come from the germline V gene. The CDR3 bases are TGCGCCAGCAGCCAAGACGGGACTAGTGAGGAGACCCAGTACTTC. The encoded protein is CASSQDGTSEETQYF.

The V call is TRBV28, the J call TRBJ2-1; 8 positions agree with TRBD1. The V and J ends lost 2 bases and 5 bases, in that order; junction bases with no gene match: 5. Germline V CDR1 and CDR2: MDHEN, SYDVKM. The CDR3 is made up of 15 amino acids. The CDR3 DNA sequence: TGTGCCAGCAGTTTAGGACAGGGTCACGACAATGAGCAGTTCTTC. Translating it yields CASSLGQGHDNEQFF.

The chain links TRBV19 to TRBJ1-2; D is uncertain. Germline lookup yields CDR1 LNHDA and CDR2 SQIVND (reference sequence). The V gene lost 7 bases and the J gene lost 6 bases, with 12 bases spanning the gap. CDR3 length equals 12 residues. The CDR3 protein is CASTQVHHGYTF. As DNA, the CDR3 is TGTGCCAGTACGCAGGTCCACCATGGCTACACCTTC.

This chain connects TRBV4-1 to TRBJ2-7; unclear D gene. The CDR3 is made up of 15 amino acids. The germline CDR1 and CDR2 sequences are MGHRA and YSYEKL. V lost 0 bases, J lost 4 bases, and 13 bases lay in between. The CDR3 protein is CASSQDSGSTYEQYF. As DNA, the CDR3 is TGCGCCAGCAGCCAAGATTCGGGCTCAACTTACGAGCAGTACTTC.

The rearrangement uses TRBV6-2 or TRBV6-3 and TRBJ2-7; 9 bases fit TRBD2. The CDR3 is 16 amino acids. CDR1 and CDR2 (germline): MNHEY, SVGEGT. Trimming cost V 6 bases and J 5 bases; bases outside gene matches: 14. In DNA, the CDR3 is TGTGCCAGCAGCTACCGGGCGTTAGCGGGAGCGAACGAGCAGTACTTC. Its translation is CASSYRALAGANEQYF.

The J gene is TRBJ2-3, the V gene TRBV5-6, with D uncertain. Trimming removed 5 bases from V and 5 bases from J, with 12 bases in between. The CDR3 runs 13 residues. CDR1 is SGHDT, CDR2 YYEEEE, per germline. The CDR3 DNA reads as TGTGCCAGCAGACCAGCGCTAATAGATACGCAGTATTTT. This encodes CASRPALIDTQYF.

The table lists this clonotype with a few counts. The chain is built from TRBV20-1 and TRBJ2-5; 9 bases align to TRBD2. Germline values: CDR1 DFQATT, CDR2 SNEGSKA (reference sequence). This CDR3 is built from 14 residues. J gave up 4 bases and V 3 bases, and 6 bases lay outside the gene matches. The CDR3 nucleotides are TGCAGTGCTAGTATGGCTAGCGGGGCAGAGACCCAGTACTTC. Its protein is CSASMASGAETQYF.

On this clonotype itself: An end of the junction does not agree with germline; a read error may underlie this. This chain joins TRBV20-1 and TRBJ2-5, with a possible D match to TRBD1 (5 bases). The J call may not be correct, given that the DNA end is closer to TRBJ2-7. The CDR3 runs 15 residues. CDR1 is DFQATT, CDR2 SNEGSKA, per germline (reference sequence). CDR3 residues: CNARERTRLDNEQYF. The CDR3 nucleotides read TGCAATGCTAGAGAACGGACCCGACTGGACAACGAGCAGTACTTC.

Notes on this clonotype: An end of the junction does not agree with germline; a read error may underlie this. The chain is built from TRBV29-1 and TRBJ2-5; no reliable D call. In germline, CDR1 is SQVTM, CDR2 ANQGSEA. CDR3 length: 14 amino acids. CDR3 DNA: TGCAGCGTTGATTTGAACCGCATCGAAGAGGCCCAGTACTTC. Translating it yields CSVDLNRIEEAQYF. Supplemented by reference TRBV29-1 and TRBJ2-5, the full variable domain reads SAVISQKPSRDICQRGTSLTIQCQVDSQVTMMFWYRQQPGQSLTLIATANQGSEATYESGFVIDKFPISRPNLTFSTLTVSNMSPEDSSIYLCSVDLNRIEEAQYFGPGTRLLVL.

This clonotype was seen a few times. This chain's CDR3 is CASSIGRGGYNEQFF. The CDR3 DNA follows: TGTGCCAGCAGTATAGGCCGGGGGGGTTACAATGAGCAGTTCTTC. V gene TRBV6-5 combines with J gene TRBJ2-1; 8 bases map to TRBD2. CDR1 is MNHEY, CDR2 SVGAGI, per germline. The CDR3 is made up of 15 amino acids. J was trimmed by 4 bases and V by 5 bases; bases with no gene match: 7.

J is TRBJ2-1 and V is TRBV25-1, with D perhaps matching TRBD1 (6 bases). V lost 4 bases, J lost 6 bases, and 10 bases lay in between. Germline-derived CDR1 and CDR2 are MGHDK and SYGVNS. CDR3 length: 13 amino acids. The CDR3 spells CASSVGALNEQFF. CDR3 DNA sequence: TGTGCCAGCAGTGTGGGGGCCCTCAATGAGCAGTTCTTC. Full variable domain (outside the CDR3, taken from reference TRBV25-1 and TRBJ2-1): EADIYQTPRYLVIGTGKKITLECSQTMGHDKMYWYQQDPGMELHLIHYSYGVNSTEKGDLSSESTVSRIRTEHFPLTLESARPSHTSQYLCASSVGALNEQFFGPGTRLTVL.

The V and J genes are TRBV9 and TRBJ2-1; perhaps TRBD1 as D (5 bases). The CDR3 covers 17 residues. The V end lost 0 bases, the J end lost 4 bases, and 17 bases lay between the germline ends. Germline CDR1 SGDLS, CDR2 YYNGEE. The CDR3 coding sequence is TGTGCCAGCAGCGTAGATCCCGGATGGGGCTCATACAATGAGCAGTTCTTC. It specifies CASSVDPGWGSYNEQFF.

The V call is TRBV15, the J call TRBJ2-4; D may be TRBD1 or TRBD2 (5 bases each). Germline lookup yields CDR1 LNHNV and CDR2 YYDKDF (reference sequence). Trimming stripped 4 bases from V and 2 bases from J, with 12 bases between. The CDR3 totals 15 residues. CDR3 residues: CATSKGRGTKNIQYF. The CDR3 nucleotides read TGTGCCACCAGCAAGGGGAGAGGGACCAAAAACATTCAGTACTTC.

The chain couples TRBV7-9 to TRBJ2-4, with TRBD1 matching 7 bases. The DNA matches TRBJ2-7 better at its end, which makes the J call doubtful. This CDR3 spans 15 amino acids. Germline CDR1 is SEHNR and CDR2 is FQNEAQ (reference sequence). The CDR3 sequence is CASSPTTRGSDEQYF. As DNA, the CDR3 is TGTGCCAGCAGCCCCACGACCAGGGGGAGTGACGAGCAGTACTTC.

The V and J genes are TRBV12-3 or TRBV12-4 and TRBJ2-1; unclear D gene. This CDR3 is 12 amino acids long. Trimming removed 3 bases from V and 10 bases from J, with 10 bases in between. The CDR3 loop reads CASSFGLGEQFF. The CDR3 bases are TGTGCCAGCAGTTTTGGGTTGGGCGAGCAGTTCTTC.